This entry describes one TCR delta chain. TCRdb has a much larger clone's protein, which differs at residue 6 from the translation of this DNA, likely because of a read error; what is shown is the protein translated from the DNA. Vgamma9/Vdelta2+ and Vdelta2-negative gammadelta T cells were flow-sorted from PBMC for bulk sequencing. This specimen belongs to a study of γδ T cells in repeated Plasmodium falciparum infection. TCRdb repeated clone calling on the multiplex PCR reads with CATT. The sample carries tens of thousands of delta-chain clones, more than 1.4% recorded once. The CDR3 loop spans 20 amino acids. The germline V gene encodes CDR1 GEAIGNYY and CDR2 EKD. V lost 3 bases and J lost 5; bases outside the gene matches: 17.

Sequenced input: gamma-delta T cells from blood. The chain couples TRDV2 to TRDJ2; 13 nucleotides line up with TRDD3. No J gene was available from TCRdb, and it was assigned here by a germline match of the DNA. The receptor was isolated from a pool of human donors (malaria-infected and uninfected, not separated). The CDR3 loop is CACDPIYPSTGGYGTAQLFF. Here the CDR3 DNA reads TGTGCCTGTGACCCTATATATCCCAGTACTGGGGGATACGGCACAGCACAACTCTTCTTT.